Following are 22 T cell receptor beta chains from one sample sequenced in a study of cytomegalovirus exposure and HLA in healthy donors (dated by TCRdb to 2016 to 2017). The library was generated by the immunoSEQ multiplex PCR assay. A mixture of 60 forward primers for TCR Vbeta segments and 13 reverse primers for TCR Jbeta segments was used in the multiplex PCR. In TCRdb, the immuneACCESS table is reduced to in-frame sequences with V and J assigned. These tables do not hold every clone; where another copy was compared, an unresolved V gene accounts for under half, and the others remain unexplained. The sample has about 88,000 clones on record. 5.5% of the sample rests with the top ten. The sequenced sample consisted of PBMCs. These receptors originate from a girl aged 10-17 years in good health and CMV-seropositive.

The rearrangement links TRBV29-1 to TRBJ1-2; no clear D. The ends were cut back, 7 bases at V and 3 bases at J, with 15 bases in the middle. The germline CDR1 and CDR2 sequences are SQVTM and ANQGSEA. The CDR3 loop spans 13 amino acids. The CDR3 coding sequence is TGCAGCGCCTATCTCGGGAGGGACTATGGCTACACCTTC. This encodes CSAYLGRDYGYTF.

V gene TRBV28 combines with J gene TRBJ2-7; D may be TRBD1 (7 bases). Trimming stripped 5 bases from V and 3 bases from J, with 11 bases between. The germline V gene encodes CDR1 MDHEN and CDR2 SYDVKM. CDR3 length equals 13 residues. CDR3 nucleotide sequence: TGTGCCAGCAGTCCGCGGGACAGCTACGAGCAGTACGTC. This translates into CASSPRDSYEQYV.

V gene TRBV4-1 combines with J gene TRBJ2-5; 10 bases line up with TRBD2. This CDR3 is built from 15 residues. Germline trimming cut 1 base from V and 4 bases from J; bases unmatched to any gene: 3. Germline V gene data show CDR1 as MGHRA and CDR2 as YSYEKL. CDR3 loop: CASSQGTSGGETQYF. The CDR3 nucleotides are TGCGCCAGCAGCCAAGGGACTAGCGGTGGAGAGACCCAGTACTTC.

V is TRBV5-4 and J is TRBJ2-3; a weak D match, TRBD2 (5 bases). This CDR3 comprises 11 residues. V was clipped by 10 bases and J by 0 bases, with 6 bases between them. Germline CDR1 and CDR2: SGHNT and YYREEE (reference sequence). CDR3 bases: TGTGCCGGGGAGAGCACAGATACGCAGTATTTT. It encodes CAGESTDTQYF.

The V call is TRBV29-1, the J call TRBJ2-3; maybe TRBD1 (6 bases). Germline CDR1 reads SQVTM; CDR2 reads ANQGSEA. This CDR3 has 17 residues. Trimming removed 1 base from V and 2 bases from J, with 19 bases in between. The CDR3 is CSVEGVSGTSPTDTQYF. The DNA of the CDR3 is TGCAGCGTTGAAGGGGTTTCCGGGACATCACCCACAGATACGCAGTATTTT.

This chain connects TRBV11-2 to TRBJ2-1; 11 bases are shared with TRBD1. J gave up 7 bases and V 4 bases, and 9 bases lay outside the gene matches. Germline CDR1 reads SGHAT; CDR2 reads FQNNGV. There are 16 residues in the CDR3. In DNA, the CDR3 is TGTGCCAGCAGCTCTCAGGGGGACAGGGGGACGAATGAGCAGTTCTTC. Translating it yields CASSSQGDRGTNEQFF.

The chain joins TRBV19 to TRBJ1-1; 7 bases fit TRBD1. After removal of 10 bases from V and 3 bases from J, the junction contained 5 bases not matched to a gene. Germline-derived CDR1 and CDR2 are LNHDA and SQIVND (reference sequence). The CDR3 has 12 residues. In DNA, the CDR3 is TGTGCCACCAAAACAGGGGACACTGAAGCTTTCTTT. This codes for CATKTGDTEAFF.

The CDR3 bases are TGCAGCGTTGCACTAGCGGGGCACTACGAGCAGTACGTC. Amino acid sequence: CSVALAGHYEQYV. The rearrangement joins TRBV29-1 to TRBJ2-7, with 10 positions matching TRBD2. The V gene end was trimmed by 4 bases and the J gene end by 3 bases; junction bases not matched to a gene: 3. This CDR3 spans 13 amino acids. Germline CDR1 is SQVTM and CDR2 is ANQGSEA.

The gene calls are TRBV4-3 and TRBJ2-7; TRBD1 might be the D (5 bases). The CDR3 contains 14 residues. With 3 bases removed from V and 6 bases from J, the gap between germline ends came to 15 bases. Germline CDR1 and CDR2: LGHNA and YSLEER. The DNA of the CDR3 is TGCGCCAGCAGCCAGGGGCCCGGGTCCATCGAGCAGTACTTC. Translating it yields CASSQGPGSIEQYF.

The V call is TRBV12-5, the J call TRBJ2-1, with D possibly TRBD2 on 5 matching bases. The germline V and J ends were trimmed by 7 bases and 10 bases, with 23 bases remaining between them. Germline V gives CDR1 LGHNT, CDR2 FRNRAP. The CDR3 runs 15 residues. The CDR3 sequence is CASVSTSLPAWEQFF. The CDR3 DNA reads TGTGCTAGTGTTTCCACTAGTCTCCCAGCCTGGGAGCAGTTCTTC.

The V call is TRBV7-9, the J call TRBJ1-2; 10 bases fit TRBD1. The germline gives CDR1 SEHNR, CDR2 FQNEAQ (reference sequence). After removal of 1 base from V and 0 bases from J, the junction contained 5 bases not matched to a gene. This CDR3 is 17 amino acids long. In DNA form, the CDR3 reads TGTGCCAGCAGCTTAGGGACAGGGGGTTTTACTAACTATGGCTACACCTTC. This gives the protein CASSLGTGGFTNYGYTF.

The rearrangement joins TRBV6-5 to TRBJ2-5; D is perhaps TRBD1 (6 bases). Germline V gene sequence: CDR1 MNHEY, CDR2 SVGAGI. CDR3 length equals 14 residues. V lost 6 bases and J 5 bases, leaving 16 bases between the germline ends. The CDR3 loop is CASRNRDKRETQYF. The CDR3 DNA reads as TGTGCCAGCAGAAACCGGGACAAAAGGGAGACCCAGTACTTC.

This chain joins TRBV7-9 and TRBJ1-2, with D unresolved. Germline-derived CDR1 and CDR2 are SEHNR and FQNEAQ (reference sequence). V was trimmed by 0 bases and J by 5 bases, leaving 13 bases between them. CDR3 length equals 15 residues. CDR3 sequence: CASSLAQAAGYGYTF. Here the CDR3 DNA reads TGTGCCAGCAGCTTAGCGCAGGCAGCGGGGTATGGCTACACCTTC.

The rearrangement uses TRBV4-2 and TRBJ2-3; 8 nucleotides align to TRBD2. The germline CDR1 and CDR2 sequences are LGHNA and YNFKEQ. This CDR3 is 16 amino acids long. V lost 3 bases, J lost 2 bases, and 7 bases stayed unmatched. The CDR3 sequence is CASSQATSGYTDTQYF. CDR3 DNA: TGTGCCAGCAGCCAGGCTACTAGCGGCTACACAGATACGCAGTATTTT.

V is TRBV30 and J is TRBJ2-7, with D possibly TRBD2 on 6 matching bases. Per the germline V gene, CDR1 is GTSNPN and CDR2 is SVGIG (reference sequence). This CDR3 has 13 residues. CDR3: CARSREHLDEQYV. The CDR3 DNA is TGTGCCCGGAGTCGGGAGCACCTCGACGAGCAGTACGTC.

V usage is TRBV29-1 and J usage is TRBJ1-1; 8 bases are a match to TRBD1. The V segment lost 7 bases and the J segment 2 bases; nucleotides outside the gene matches: 6. This CDR3 has 13 residues. Germline loops: CDR1 SQVTM, CDR2 ANQGSEA. CDR3 amino acids: CSGGQGLNTEAFF. The CDR3, as DNA: TGCAGCGGTGGACAGGGACTAAACACTGAAGCTTTCTTT.

The chain recombines TRBV7-9 with TRBJ1-1; 8 bases fit TRBD1. CDR1 is SEHNR, CDR2 FQNEAQ, per germline (reference sequence). The junction had 20 bases not matched to a gene; V was cut back by 5 bases and J by 3 bases. CDR3 length: 19 amino acids. The CDR3 loop reads CASSPPTGRSRGPDTEAFF. The CDR3 region has the DNA TGTGCCAGCAGCCCCCCAACAGGACGAAGCAGGGGGCCTGACACTGAAGCTTTCTTT. Together with reference TRBV7-9 and TRBJ1-1, the CDR3 gives the full variable domain: DTGVSQNPRHKITKRGQNVTFRCDPISEHNRLYWYRQTLGQGPEFLTYFQNEAQLEKSRLLSDRFSAERPKGSFSTLEIQRTEQGDSAMYLCASSPPTGRSRGPDTEAFFGQGTRLTVV.

The rearrangement joins TRBV7-2 to TRBJ1-5, with 8 bases matching TRBD1. Looked up from germline, CDR1 is SGHTA and CDR2 is FQGNSA. The CDR3 contains 15 residues. V lost 5 bases, J lost 6 bases, and 9 bases stayed unmatched. CDR3 amino acids: CASSMYRGNGQPQHF. The DNA for the CDR3 is TGTGCCAGCAGCATGTACAGGGGGAACGGTCAGCCCCAGCATTTT.

For the CDR3, the DNA is TGTGCCTGGCAGGACAGGGCTAATTCACCCCTCCACTTT. Translation: CAWQDRANSPLHF. V and J are TRBV30 and TRBJ1-6; the match to TRBD1 covers 8 bases. Per germline, CDR1 GTSNPN and CDR2 SVGIG (reference sequence). The CDR3 has 13 amino acids. The trim removed 5 bases at V and 6 bases at J, leaving 3 bases unmatched. The whole variable domain, filled in from reference TRBV30 and TRBJ1-6, reads SQTIHQWPATLVQPVGSPLSLECTVEGTSNPNLYWYRQAAGRGLQLLFYSVGIGQISSEVPQNLSASRPQDRQFILSSKKLLLSDSGFYLCAWQDRANSPLHFGNGTRLTVT.

This chain joins TRBV15 and TRBJ2-3; the match to TRBD2 covers 8 bases. In germline, CDR1 is LNHNV, CDR2 YYDKDF (reference sequence). Trimming took 3 bases from V and 8 from J; bases not matched to a gene: 13. The CDR3 covers 16 residues. Written as DNA, the CDR3 is TGTGCCACCAGCAGTGGGACTAGTCTTTCTTTTGGTACGCAGTATTTT. Its protein product is CATSSGTSLSFGTQYF.

The rearrangement links TRBV9 to TRBJ2-2; D unresolved. The CDR3 has 16 residues. Germline V gives CDR1 SGDLS, CDR2 YYNGEE. Trimming took 0 bases from V and 8 from J, leaving 17 bases between them. The CDR3 sequence: CASSVAFPGSAGELFF. CDR3 sequence (DNA): TGTGCCAGCAGCGTAGCTTTCCCTGGTAGTGCTGGGGAGCTGTTTTTT.

The chain is built from TRBV30 and TRBJ1-1; D not certain. This CDR3 contains 11 residues. Trimming shortened V by 1 base and J by 11 bases, and 11 bases separated the two germline ends. Germline loops: CDR1 GTSNPN, CDR2 SVGIG (reference sequence). The CDR3 sequence is CAWSEQPRAFF. The CDR3 DNA follows: TGTGCCTGGAGTGAACAGCCTCGGGCTTTCTTT.